This T cell receptor beta chain was sequenced for a study of beta chain features in type 1 diabetes. Isolated RNA was reverse transcribed in full, so expressed TCRB transcripts were sequenced. Using immunoSEQ multiplex PCR, the repertoire was profiled, and TCRdb retains in-frame clones only, with some absent. The repertoire consists of 140,000 to 150,000 clones, with under 11% occurring once and the leading ten covering under 1.5%. Heparinised blood was drawn once per donor, averaging about 0.11 L. Looked up from germline, CDR1 is SEHNR and CDR2 is FQNEAQ (reference sequence). Trimming removed 4 bases from V and 0 bases from J; junction bases left unmatched: 9. The CDR3 is made up of 16 amino acids.

The TCR was taken from a man aged 18 to 30 in good health. The sample taken for sequencing was naive CD4+ T cells from blood. V gene TRBV7-9 combines with J gene TRBJ2-7; TRBD2 matches 7 bases. CDR3 protein: CASSSGGGLSSYEQYF. The CDR3 DNA follows: TGTGCCAGCAGCTCTGGGGGAGGGCTTTCCTCCTACGAGCAGTACTTC.